This TCR beta chain was recorded in a study of blood T cells in healthy people across ages. Findings and limits, study-wide: Unsorted PBMC material precluded a definitive naive versus antigen-experienced comparison.

Trimming removed 5 bases from V and 2 bases from J; junction bases left unmatched: 8. This CDR3 is 15 amino acids long. The germline CDR1 and CDR2 sequences are LGHDT and YNNKEL (reference sequence). The use of a sample-barcoded 5' primer and a J-beta primer mix characterized a second PCR of roughly 6 to 11 cycles. TCRdb recomputed calls from the 5' RACE reads with MiXCR, one row per CDR3 protein. The sample shows 750,000 to 1,000,000 distinct CDR3 sequences, about 27% of them seen only once. This clonotype came up a few times. What it recognizes is unknown. The same data also went into a second study, on T cells of mothers and their children. In that study: TCR recombination output is shaped by thymic selection similarly in related and unrelated pairs.

The specimen sequenced was blood. The rearrangement links TRBV3-1 to TRBJ2-7; 8 nucleotides line up with TRBD2. This TCR came from a middle-aged woman in good health. CDR3 coding DNA: TGTGCCAGCAGCTCCGGACTAGCTCATACCTACGAGCAGTACTTC. Its protein product is CASSSGLAHTYEQYF.